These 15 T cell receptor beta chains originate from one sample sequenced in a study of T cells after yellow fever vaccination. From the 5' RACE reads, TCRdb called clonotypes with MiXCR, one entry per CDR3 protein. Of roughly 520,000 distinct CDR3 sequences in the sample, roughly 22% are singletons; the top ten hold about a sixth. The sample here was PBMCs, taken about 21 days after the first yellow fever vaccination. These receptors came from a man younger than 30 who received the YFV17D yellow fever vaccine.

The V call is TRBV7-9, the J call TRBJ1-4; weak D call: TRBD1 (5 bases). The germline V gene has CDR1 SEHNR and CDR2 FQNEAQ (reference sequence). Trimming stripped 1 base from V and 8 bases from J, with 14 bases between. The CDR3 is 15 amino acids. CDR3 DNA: TGTGCCAGCAGCTTAGTGTTGGGGGTTGGCGAAAAACTGTTTTTT. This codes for CASSLVLGVGEKLFF.

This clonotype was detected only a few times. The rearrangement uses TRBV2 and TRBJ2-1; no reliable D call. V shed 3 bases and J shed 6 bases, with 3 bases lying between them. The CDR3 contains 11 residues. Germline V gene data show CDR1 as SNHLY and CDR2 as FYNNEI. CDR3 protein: CASSESNEQFF. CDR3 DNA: TGTGCCAGCAGTGAGAGCAATGAGCAGTTCTTC.

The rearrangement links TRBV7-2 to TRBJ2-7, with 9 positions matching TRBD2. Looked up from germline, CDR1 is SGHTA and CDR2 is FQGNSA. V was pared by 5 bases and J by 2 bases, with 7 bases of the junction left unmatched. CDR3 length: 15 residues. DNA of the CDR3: TGTGCCAGCAGCCCTGTCGCGGGGGGGCCCTACGAGCAGTACTTC. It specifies CASSPVAGGPYEQYF.

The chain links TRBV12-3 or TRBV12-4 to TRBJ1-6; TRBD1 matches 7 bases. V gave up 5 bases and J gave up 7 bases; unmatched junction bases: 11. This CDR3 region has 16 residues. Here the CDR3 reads CASSKNPGGGNSPLHF. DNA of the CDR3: TGTGCCAGCAGTAAAAACCCAGGGGGAGGGAATTCACCCCTCCACTTT.

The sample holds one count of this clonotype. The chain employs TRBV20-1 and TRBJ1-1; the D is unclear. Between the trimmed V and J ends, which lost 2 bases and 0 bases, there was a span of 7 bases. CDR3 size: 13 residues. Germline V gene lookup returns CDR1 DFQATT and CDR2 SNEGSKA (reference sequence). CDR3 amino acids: CSARTIMNTEAFF. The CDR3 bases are TGCAGTGCTAGAACCATCATGAACACTGAAGCTTTCTTT.

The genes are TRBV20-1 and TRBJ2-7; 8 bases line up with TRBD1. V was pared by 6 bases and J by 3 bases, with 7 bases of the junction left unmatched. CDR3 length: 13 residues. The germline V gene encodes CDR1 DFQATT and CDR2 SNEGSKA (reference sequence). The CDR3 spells CSASTGDDYEQYV. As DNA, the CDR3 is TGCAGTGCCTCGACAGGGGATGACTACGAGCAGTACGTC.

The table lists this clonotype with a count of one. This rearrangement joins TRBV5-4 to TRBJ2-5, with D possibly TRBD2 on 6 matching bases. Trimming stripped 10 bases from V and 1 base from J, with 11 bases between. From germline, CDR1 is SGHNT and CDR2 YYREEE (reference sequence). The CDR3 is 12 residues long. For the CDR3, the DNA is TGTGCCGCGGCGGGGCCCCAAGAGACCCAGTACTTC. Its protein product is CAAAGPQETQYF.

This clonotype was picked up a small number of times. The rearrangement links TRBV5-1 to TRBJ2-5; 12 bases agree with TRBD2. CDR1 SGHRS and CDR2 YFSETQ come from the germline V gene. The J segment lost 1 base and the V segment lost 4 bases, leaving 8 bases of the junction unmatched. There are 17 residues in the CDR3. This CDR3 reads CASSTGLAGRFQETQYF. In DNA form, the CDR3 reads TGCGCCAGCAGCACTGGACTAGCGGGGAGATTCCAAGAGACCCAGTACTTC.

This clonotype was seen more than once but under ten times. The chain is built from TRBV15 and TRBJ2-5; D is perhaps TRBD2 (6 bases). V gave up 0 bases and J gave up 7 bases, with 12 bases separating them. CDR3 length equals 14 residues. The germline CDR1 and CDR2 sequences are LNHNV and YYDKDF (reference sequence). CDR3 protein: CATSRELAAPTQYF. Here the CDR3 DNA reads TGTGCCACCAGCAGAGAGTTAGCGGCGCCGACCCAGTACTTC.

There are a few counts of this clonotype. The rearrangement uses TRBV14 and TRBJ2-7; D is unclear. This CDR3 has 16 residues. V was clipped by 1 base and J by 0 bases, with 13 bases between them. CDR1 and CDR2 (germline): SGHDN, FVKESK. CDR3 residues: CASSQVWSFSSYEQYF. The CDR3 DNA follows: TGTGCCAGCAGCCAAGTGTGGTCTTTCTCCTCCTACGAGCAGTACTTC.

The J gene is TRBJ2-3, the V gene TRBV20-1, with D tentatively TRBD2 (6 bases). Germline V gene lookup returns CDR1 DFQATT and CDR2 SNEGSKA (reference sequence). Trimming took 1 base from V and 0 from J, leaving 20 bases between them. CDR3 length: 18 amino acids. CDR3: CSARGGGWGLTSTDTQYF. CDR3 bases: TGCAGTGCTAGAGGGGGTGGGTGGGGACTTACAAGCACAGATACGCAGTATTTT.

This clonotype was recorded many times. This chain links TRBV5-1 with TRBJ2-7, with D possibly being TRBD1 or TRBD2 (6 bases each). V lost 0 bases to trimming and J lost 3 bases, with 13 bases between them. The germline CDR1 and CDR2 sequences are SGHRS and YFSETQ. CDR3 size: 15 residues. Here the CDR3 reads CASSLDGGGLYEQYV. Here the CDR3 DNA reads TGCGCCAGCAGCTTGGATGGAGGGGGACTCTACGAGCAGTACGTC.

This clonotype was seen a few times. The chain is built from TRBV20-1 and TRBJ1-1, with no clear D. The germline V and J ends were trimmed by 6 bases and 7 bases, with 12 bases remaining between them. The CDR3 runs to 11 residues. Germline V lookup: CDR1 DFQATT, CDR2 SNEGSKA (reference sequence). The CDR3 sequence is CSAPRGSEAFF. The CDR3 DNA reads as TGCAGTGCCCCCCGTGGGAGTGAAGCTTTCTTT.

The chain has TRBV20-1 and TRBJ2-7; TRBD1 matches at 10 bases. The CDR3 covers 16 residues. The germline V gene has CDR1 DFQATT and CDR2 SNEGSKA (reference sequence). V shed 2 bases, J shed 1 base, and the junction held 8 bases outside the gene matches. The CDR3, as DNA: TGCAGTGCTAGACCGGGACAGGGGAGGTCTTCCTACGAGCAGTACTTC. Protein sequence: CSARPGQGRSSYEQYF.

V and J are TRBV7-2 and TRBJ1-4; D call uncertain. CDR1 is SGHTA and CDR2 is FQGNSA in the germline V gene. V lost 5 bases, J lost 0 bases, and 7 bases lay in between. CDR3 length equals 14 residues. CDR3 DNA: TGTGCCAGCAGCGGACCGGCAACTAATGAAAAACTGTTTTTT. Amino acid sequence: CASSGPATNEKLFF.